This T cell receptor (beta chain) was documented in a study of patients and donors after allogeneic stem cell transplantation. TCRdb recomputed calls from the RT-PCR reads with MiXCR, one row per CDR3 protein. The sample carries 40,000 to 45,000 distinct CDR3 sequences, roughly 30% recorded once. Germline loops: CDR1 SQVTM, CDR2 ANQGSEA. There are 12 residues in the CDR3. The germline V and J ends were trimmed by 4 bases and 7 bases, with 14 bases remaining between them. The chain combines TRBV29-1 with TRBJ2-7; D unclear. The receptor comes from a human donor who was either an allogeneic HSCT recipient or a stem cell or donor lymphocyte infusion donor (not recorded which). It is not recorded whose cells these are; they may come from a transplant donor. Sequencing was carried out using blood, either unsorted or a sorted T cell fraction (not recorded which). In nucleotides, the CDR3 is TGCAGCGTTGTTGGCGTGGGAAGGGAGCAGTACTTC. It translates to CSVVGVGREQYF.